This is a list of T cell receptor beta chains from one sample in a study of early T cells in non-severe SARS-CoV-2 infection. TCRdb passed the 5' RACE reads through MiXCR, listing each CDR3 protein once. The table has 70,000 to 95,000 distinct CDR3 sequences, about 11% seen once. Sequencing was done on a sample of whole blood. These receptors all stem from an adult who was a healthcare worker with PCR-confirmed SARS-CoV-2 infection or an uninfected control (not recorded which). CDR3s include the opening cysteine and the closing phenylalanine or tryptophan. The D gene is left open where the match is weak. Clone size is not always given. Where it is, it says once, few, many or a class for expanded clones.

V,D,J,size,CDR3,DNA
TRBV11-3,-,TRBJ2-2,many,CASSSGNTGELFF,TGTGCCAGCAGCTCAGGGAACACCGGGGAGCTGTTTTTT
TRBV7-2,TRBD1,TRBJ2-1,many,CASSLALTGTGNNEQFF,TGTGCCAGCAGCTTAGCTCTGACAGGGACGGGGAACAATGAGCAGTTCTTC
TRBV6-2/TRBV6-3,TRBD2,TRBJ2-3,few,CASSYGWAGDDGDTQYF,TGTGCCAGCAGTTACGGATGGGCGGGGGACGACGGAGATACGCAGTATTTT
TRBV7-6,TRBD2,TRBJ2-6,many,CASSWRGGAASSGANVLTF,TGTGCCAGCAGCTGGCGGGGAGGGGCCGCATCCTCTGGGGCCAACGTCCTGACTTTC
TRBV4-1,-,TRBJ1-1,-,CASSQGRAGRTTEAFF,TGCGCCAGCAGCCAGGGCCGGGCGGGACGCACGACTGAAGCTTTCTTT
TRBV20-1,-,TRBJ2-3,few,CSAGWDTQYF,TGCAGTGCGGGATGGGATACGCAGTATTTT
TRBV18,-,TRBJ1-3,few,CASSQGAGRNTIYF,TGTGCCAGCTCACAAGGTGCAGGGCGAAACACCATATATTTT
TRBV4-3,-,TRBJ2-5,few,CASSQDLQETQYF,TGCGCCAGCAGCCAAGATCTTCAAGAGACCCAGTACTTC
TRBV12-3/TRBV12-4,-,TRBJ1-5,many,CASSDGGRTNSNQPQHF,TGTGCCAGCAGTGACGGGGGGCGGACAAATAGCAATCAGCCCCAGCATTTT
TRBV3-1,TRBD1,TRBJ2-1,many,CASSKTGTGGYEQFF,TGTGCCAGCAGCAAAACCGGGACAGGGGGCTATGAGCAGTTCTTC
TRBV20-1,TRBD2,TRBJ2-3,-,CSARPPGGGETSTDTQYF,TGCAGTGCTAGACCCCCTGGCGGGGGAGAGACGAGCACAGATACGCAGTATTTT
TRBV12-3/TRBV12-4,-,TRBJ1-1,-,CASSRSASNTEAFF,TGTGCCAGCAGCCGCTCGGCAAGCAACACTGAAGCTTTCTTT
TRBV10-3,TRBD2,TRBJ2-2,many,CAISERSGGTGELFF,TGTGCCATCAGTGAACGGAGCGGGGGCACCGGGGAGCTGTTTTTT
TRBV11-3,-,TRBJ1-1,few,CASSLEGISEAFF,TGTGCCAGCAGCTTAGAGGGGATCTCTGAAGCTTTCTTT
TRBV29-1,-,TRBJ2-7,many,CSVEAGGDRNEQYF,TGCAGCGTTGAAGCGGGAGGGGACAGGAACGAGCAGTACTTC
TRBV5-1,TRBD2,TRBJ2-3,-,CASTPSGGGARDTQYF,TGCGCCAGCACCCCCTCGGGCGGGGGGGCGAGAGATACGCAGTATTTT
TRBV6-5,-,TRBJ2-3,few,CASTKMGAGDTQYF,TGTGCCAGCACCAAAATGGGGGCAGGAGATACGCAGTATTTT
TRBV12-3/TRBV12-4,-,TRBJ2-3,many,CASSPFMGGASTDTQYF,TGTGCCAGCAGTCCCTTTATGGGGGGTGCTAGCACAGATACGCAGTATTTT
TRBV10-3,TRBD1,TRBJ1-6,-,CATSDRGQGANSPLHF,TGTGCCACCTCGGACAGGGGCCAAGGGGCTAATTCACCCCTCCACTTT
TRBV5-3,-,TRBJ1-4,few,CARSLLILGEKLFF,TGTGCCAGAAGCTTGTTGATCCTAGGCGAAAAACTGTTTTTT
TRBV6-6,-,TRBJ1-1,-,CASSYSYSRPEAFF,TGTGCCAGCAGTTACTCGTATAGCAGGCCTGAAGCTTTCTTT
TRBV4-1,TRBD1,TRBJ1-4,-,CASSQTGGGGEKLFF,TGCGCCAGCAGCCAAACAGGGGGCGGGGGTGAAAAACTGTTTTTT